This TCR beta chain stems from a study of CD8+CD57+ T cells in acquired aplastic anemia. For the study at large: Across the sorted CD4+ and CD8+ cells, DNA amounts averaged approximately 3.1 ug. Study-level results: Patients shared about 30 CD8+ CDR3 sequences with controls. Significant differences in CD8+ Simpson's diversity were not observed between patients and controls.

Points on this clonotype: Its antigen is as yet unknown.

CDR3 size: 16 residues. Looked up from germline, CDR1 is SGHTA and CDR2 is FQGNSA. V shed 5 bases, J shed 0 bases, and the junction held 9 bases outside the gene matches. Genomic DNA acted as the template from which TCR beta VDJ combination and CDR3 sequence profiling were carried out. A single record per CDR3 protein comes from TCRdb applying MiXCR to the reads. Among approximately 190,000 distinct CDR3 sequences listed, over 60% were seen once. What was sequenced was sorted CD4+, CD8+, or CD8+CD57+ T cells (not recorded which) from PBMCs. This chain connects TRBV7-2 to TRBJ2-7; 8 bases match TRBD2. The receptor's source is a human donor with severe aplastic anemia or a healthy control (not recorded which). The CDR3 DNA reads TGTGCCAGCAGCCCAAGCAGCGGGAGCCTCTCCTACGAGCAGTACTTC. This gives the protein CASSPSSGSLSYEQYF. Based on the CDR3 plus reference TRBV7-2 and TRBJ2-7, the full variable domain is GAGVSQSPSNKVTEKGKDVELRCDPISGHTALYWYRQSLGQGLEFLIYFQGNSAPDKSGLPSDRFSAERTGGSVSTLTIQRTQQEDSAVYLCASSPSSGSLSYEQYFGPGTRLTVT.